Here is one TCR beta chain with its context. Its antigen is not identified. The assay was immunoSEQ multiplex PCR, and TCRdb's table has in-frame clones only and misses some. The table lists under 650,000 clones, 96% of them singletons. This record belongs to a study of shared clonotypes between healthy human individuals. General observations from the study: The study found approximately 5% of naive CD4 clonotypes shared across several donors.

CD4+ cell separation produced CD45RA+ naive and CD45RA-negative memory subsets. Sequenced: naive CD4+ T cells sorted from blood. Regarding subset: CD45RA+ positively selected. The clonotype originates from a woman in her thirties in good health.

CDR3 in amino acids: CASSPGTYTGELFF. Here the CDR3 DNA reads TGTGCCAGCTCACCAGGAACTTACACCGGGGAGCTGTTTTTT. V and J are TRBV18 and TRBJ2-2; no clear D gene. The V gene lost 2 bases and the J gene lost 3 bases, with 7 bases spanning the gap. Germline V gene lookup returns CDR1 KGHSH and CDR2 LQKENI. The CDR3 runs to 14 residues.